This T cell receptor (beta chain) originates from a study of Ad26.COV2.S vaccination and SARS-CoV-2 variants. On the study more broadly: Participants got Ad26.COV2.S intramuscularly, once or twice 56 days apart.

Stated treatment: some 20 received Ad26.COV2.S at low or high dose, single or two shots; 5 received placebo; per-sample allocation not given. Repertoires come from day 63 after the first vaccine or placebo injection. The repertoire was sequenced with immunoSEQ multiplex PCR; TCRdb's copy has only in-frame clones and lacks some. This table has a few hundred thousand clones, around 90% appearing once. As to this clone: No antigen is known for it.

There are 11 residues in the CDR3. Germline V lookup: CDR1 DFQATT, CDR2 SNEGSKA (reference sequence). Trimming cost V 6 bases and J 5 bases; bases outside gene matches: 3. Whole-study findings and limits: Reportedly, spike-specific CD8+ and CD4+ T cell responses achieved substantial breadth once vaccination had taken place.

The chain employs TRBV20-1 and TRBJ2-5, with 7 bases that match TRBD2. This material consisted of peripheral blood, taken in a trial of Ad26.COV2.S vaccine versus placebo. The sequence was obtained from a person aged 18-65 years who received the Ad26.COV2.S COVID-19 vaccine or a placebo. CDR3 DNA sequence: TGCAGTGCGGGAGGGCGGGAGACCCAGTACTTC. Protein product: CSAGGRETQYF.